The 31 T cell receptor beta chains given below trace back to one sample, sequenced in a study of T cell responses to AZD1222 COVID-19 vaccine. Using immunoSEQ multiplex PCR, the repertoire was profiled, and TCRdb retains in-frame clones only, with some absent. The sample contains 100,000 to 110,000 clones, about 93% of which appear only once. The sample here was peripheral blood, taken on day 0 of AZD1222 vaccination. The receptors were gathered from an adult in good health.

Comments on this clone: A much larger clone is a single base away; this may be a read error. This chain links TRBV6-1 with TRBJ2-7, with TRBD2 matching over 11 bases. Germline lookup yields CDR1 MNHNS and CDR2 SASEGT. The CDR3 extends over 15 amino acids. Losses at the gene ends were 0 bases for V and 2 bases for J; bases not matched to a gene: 0. CDR3 amino acids: CASSEALAGAYEQYF. The CDR3 coding sequence is TGTGCCAGCAGTGAAGCACTAGCGGGAGCCTACGAGCAGTACTTC.

The chain couples TRBV5-8 to TRBJ2-5; D is undetermined. The V end was cut by 2 bases, the J end by 5 bases, with 25 bases between. There are 18 residues in the CDR3. Germline CDR1 and CDR2: SGHTS and YDEGEE. DNA of the CDR3: TGTGCCAGCAGCTTAGTACTGGGAAGGAGCCTTAGTGGGGAGACCCAGTACTTC. Its translation is CASSLVLGRSLSGETQYF.

This chain connects TRBV29-1 to TRBJ2-5, with 8 positions matching TRBD1. Germline V CDR1 and CDR2: SQVTM, ANQGSEA. The CDR3 extends over 15 amino acids. The V segment lost 2 bases and the J segment 5 bases; nucleotides outside the gene matches: 10. The CDR3 coding sequence is TGCAGCGTTGAACCTCAGGGGGCGCTGGGGGAGACCCAGTACTTC. Protein: CSVEPQGALGETQYF.

V usage is TRBV4-2 and J usage is TRBJ1-5; 9 bases fit TRBD1. V lost 3 bases and J lost 6; bases outside the gene matches: 9. The CDR3 is 16 amino acids. Per germline, CDR1 LGHNA and CDR2 YNFKEQ. The CDR3 sequence: CASSQGQGWRGQPQHF. The DNA of the CDR3 is TGTGCCAGCAGCCAGGGACAGGGTTGGAGGGGTCAGCCCCAGCATTTT.

The chain recombines TRBV2 with TRBJ1-5; maybe TRBD1 (5 bases). The CDR3 runs 15 residues. V lost 5 bases and J 3 bases, leaving 14 bases between the germline ends. Germline CDR1 and CDR2: SNHLY and FYNNEI. In nucleotides, the CDR3 is TGTGCCAGCAGTATGTCCGGGGGAGACAATCAGCCCCAGCATTTT. Its translation is CASSMSGGDNQPQHF. Filled out from reference TRBV2 and TRBJ1-5, the complete variable domain reads EPEVTQTPSHQVTQMGQEVILRCVPISNHLYFYWYRQILGQKVEFLVSFYNNEISEKSEIFDDQFSVERPDGSNFTLKIRSTKLEDSAMYFCASSMSGGDNQPQHFGDGTRLSIL.

This sequence joins TRBV4-2 and TRBJ1-3; D is perhaps TRBD1 (6 bases). Trimming stripped 2 bases from V and 2 bases from J, with 10 bases between. Germline CDR1 and CDR2: LGHNA and YNFKEQ. The CDR3 length is 15 residues. The DNA of the CDR3 is TGTGCCAGCAGCCAAAAGGCAGGGGCTGGAAACACCATATATTTT. It encodes CASSQKAGAGNTIYF.

The chain uses TRBV28 and TRBJ1-3; 7 bases map to TRBD1. Germline CDR1 reads MDHEN; CDR2 reads SYDVKM. V was pared by 5 bases and J by 5 bases, with 15 bases of the junction left unmatched. CDR3 size: 17 residues. The CDR3 DNA reads TGTGCCAGCAGTACCCTCCGCGACAGGGCGGGCAGAAACACCATATATTTT. This sequence encodes CASSTLRDRAGRNTIYF. The full variable domain, its missing parts supplied by reference TRBV28 and TRBJ1-3, is DVKVTQSSRYLVKRTGEKVFLECVQDMDHENMFWYRQDPGLGLRLIYFSYDVKMKEKGDIPEGYSVSREKKERFSLILESASTNQTSMYLCASSTLRDRAGRNTIYFGEGSWLTVV.

This clone showed up just a few times. The same CDR3 can be traced to other DNA sequences in this sample. This chain uses TRBV5-6 with TRBJ1-3; D unresolved. The CDR3 covers 14 residues. V gave up 0 bases and J gave up 0 bases, with 4 bases separating them. Germline V CDR1 and CDR2: SGHDT, YYEEEE. CDR3 in amino acids: CASSLGNSGNTIYF. The CDR3 region has the DNA TGTGCCAGCAGCTTGGGGAACTCTGGAAACACCATATATTTT.

V gene TRBV6-1 combines with J gene TRBJ1-6; 10 nucleotides match TRBD1. The CDR3 totals 15 residues. After removal of 2 bases from V and 7 bases from J, the junction contained 2 bases not matched to a gene. Per germline, CDR1 MNHNS and CDR2 SASEGT. CDR3 residues: CASSERTGGNSPLHF. The CDR3 bases are TGTGCCAGCAGTGAAAGGACAGGGGGAAATTCACCCCTCCACTTT.

The chain has TRBV28 and TRBJ2-7; 8 bases are a match to TRBD2. Germline CDR1 is MDHEN and CDR2 is SYDVKM. The CDR3 spans 15 residues. V lost 6 bases, J lost 2 bases, and 9 bases stayed unmatched. CDR3 sequence (DNA): TGTGCCAGCAGCCTTGGCGGGGGGACACCCTACGAGCAGTACTTC. Translated, it gives CASSLGGGTPYEQYF.

The gene calls are TRBV4-2 and TRBJ1-6; D ambiguous. V lost 3 bases, J lost 3 bases, and 15 bases lay in between. This CDR3 has 17 amino acids. Germline V CDR1 and CDR2: LGHNA, YNFKEQ. The CDR3 here is CASSHPEDGNYNSPLHF. CDR3 bases: TGTGCCAGCAGCCATCCTGAAGACGGCAACTATAATTCACCCCTCCACTTT.

The rearrangement uses TRBV5-4 and TRBJ1-1, with 7 nucleotides matching TRBD1. The ends lost 3 bases at V and 6 bases at J; junction bases unmatched: 2. The CDR3 consists of 12 residues. CDR1 is SGHNT and CDR2 is YYREEE in the germline V gene (reference sequence). The CDR3, as DNA: TGTGCCAGCAGCTGGGACAGCTCTGAAGCTTTCTTT. The encoded protein is CASSWDSSEAFF.

This clone was found once. The chain has TRBV5-4 and TRBJ2-5; D unclear. Germline V lookup: CDR1 SGHNT, CDR2 YYREEE (reference sequence). Trimming pared 1 base from V and 3 bases from J, leaving 7 bases between. This CDR3 region has 13 residues. This CDR3 is CASSLLAKETQYF. CDR3 in DNA: TGTGCCAGCAGCTTGCTCGCCAAAGAGACCCAGTACTTC.

V usage is TRBV9 and J usage is TRBJ1-2; D not resolved. The V end lost 3 bases, the J end lost 4 bases, and 7 bases lay between the germline ends. This CDR3 region has 12 residues. Germline assignment: CDR1 SGDLS and CDR2 YYNGEE. The CDR3 loop is CASSAPVYGYTF. The CDR3 DNA sequence: TGTGCCAGCAGCGCACCCGTCTATGGCTACACCTTC.

V is TRBV28 and J is TRBJ1-2; the D gene is possibly TRBD1 (6 bases). The CDR3 loop spans 15 amino acids. Germline values: CDR1 MDHEN, CDR2 SYDVKM. Trimming removed 7 bases from V and 4 bases from J, with 19 bases in between. The CDR3 is CASIRRLIGGYGYTF. The CDR3 DNA is TGTGCCAGCATACGTCGCCTCATAGGGGGCTATGGCTACACCTTC.

CDR3 DNA: TGTGCCAGCAGTTTCGGACTGGTGAGTGAAGCTTTCTTT. It specifies CASSFGLVSEAFF. The chain recombines TRBV27 with TRBJ1-1; D is unclear. V gave up 3 bases and J gave up 7 bases, with 12 bases separating them. Germline V CDR1 and CDR2: MNHEY, SMNVEV (reference sequence). The CDR3 totals 13 residues.

This clone was recorded once. The chain combines TRBV30 with TRBJ2-7, with 9 bases lining up with TRBD1. CDR1 and CDR2 (germline): GTSNPN, SVGIG (reference sequence). This CDR3 contains 13 residues. After removal of 4 bases from V and 7 bases from J, the junction contained 8 bases not matched to a gene. In DNA form, the CDR3 reads TGTGCCTGGAACCGGGACAGGGTGTGGGAGCAGTACTTC. This encodes CAWNRDRVWEQYF. Full variable domain (missing parts from reference TRBV30 and TRBJ2-7): SQTIHQWPATLVQPVGSPLSLECTVEGTSNPNLYWYRQAAGRGLQLLFYSVGIGQISSEVPQNLSASRPQDRQFILSSKKLLLSDSGFYLCAWNRDRVWEQYFGPGTRLTVT.

This clone was seen a handful of times. This chain uses TRBV9 with TRBJ2-7, with D tentatively TRBD2 (5 bases). CDR3 length: 13 amino acids. Trimming shortened V by 2 bases and J by 6 bases, and 12 bases separated the two germline ends. In germline, CDR1 is SGDLS, CDR2 YYNGEE. CDR3 protein: CASSVRPAGEQYF. For the CDR3, the DNA is TGTGCCAGCAGCGTTCGTCCGGCGGGCGAGCAGTACTTC.

This clone was counted once. The chain recombines TRBV7-2 with TRBJ2-7; D is undetermined. Looked up from germline, CDR1 is SGHTA and CDR2 is FQGNSA. Trimming stripped 1 base from V and 0 bases from J, with 7 bases between. This CDR3 has 14 amino acids. The CDR3 DNA follows: TGTGCCAGCAGCTTAGGGGTTGCCTCCTACGAGCAGTACTTC. Encoded protein: CASSLGVASYEQYF.

V gene TRBV7-9 combines with J gene TRBJ1-2; 7 bases map to TRBD1. Trimming cost V 2 bases and J 7 bases; bases outside gene matches: 10. CDR1 is SEHNR and CDR2 is FQNEAQ in the germline V gene (reference sequence). The CDR3 loop spans 15 amino acids. The CDR3: CASSLFNRGTGGYTF. In DNA form, the CDR3 reads TGTGCCAGCAGCTTATTTAACAGGGGAACTGGTGGCTACACCTTC.

CDR3 residues: CASSQDGNEQFF. The DNA of the CDR3 is TGTGCCAGCAGCCAAGATGGGAATGAGCAGTTCTTC. The chain joins TRBV3-1 (or the pseudogene TRBV3-2) to TRBJ2-1, with unresolved D. The germline V and J ends were trimmed by 0 bases and 7 bases, with 4 bases remaining between them. Germline CDR1 and CDR2: LGHDT and YNNKEL (reference sequence). CDR3 length: 12 residues.

The chain couples TRBV21-1 to TRBJ2-7; no check of the table's D call, TRBD2, against the DNA was made. TRBV21-1 is a documented pseudogene. CDR3 size: 22 residues. In DNA form, the CDR3 reads TGTGCCAGCAGAGCAAAGGTGGACAGGGGGGTTCCGACTAGCGGACCACACTACGAGCAGTACTTC. Translating gives CASRAKVDRGVPTSGPHYEQYF.

The V and J genes are TRBV6-1 and TRBJ2-1; D is possibly TRBD1 (5 bases). V lost 1 base to trimming and J lost 6 bases, with 10 bases between them. Germline-derived CDR1 and CDR2 are MNHNS and SASEGT. The CDR3 contains 14 residues. This CDR3 is CASSEVAGINEQFF. The CDR3 bases are TGTGCCAGCAGTGAAGTGGCAGGGATCAATGAGCAGTTCTTC.

The V gene is TRBV6-5, the J gene TRBJ2-1, with D hard to call. In germline, CDR1 is MNHEY, CDR2 SVGAGI. The germline V and J ends were trimmed by 2 bases and 3 bases, with 8 bases remaining between them. The length of the CDR3 is 14 residues. In DNA, the CDR3 is TGTGCCAGCAGTTACGGAGTTAACTACAATGAGCAGTTCTTC. This translates into CASSYGVNYNEQFF.

The V call is TRBV28, the J call TRBJ2-1, with a weak D call TRBD2 (5 bases). The CDR3 totals 15 residues. V gave up 2 bases and J gave up 1 base, with 9 bases separating them. CDR1 is MDHEN, CDR2 SYDVKM, per germline. CDR3 sequence (DNA): TGTGCCAGCAGTTTAACCGGGATTTCCTACAATGAGCAGTTCTTC. Its protein is CASSLTGISYNEQFF.

This clone has only one observation. The rearrangement joins TRBV5-1 to TRBJ1-1, with D possibly TRBD1 on 6 matching bases. V was cut by 2 bases and J by 1 base, with 15 bases left in between. From germline, CDR1 is SGHRS and CDR2 YFSETQ. This CDR3 is 16 amino acids long. This CDR3 reads CASSFPTGATNTEAFF. The DNA of the CDR3 is TGCGCCAGCAGCTTCCCGACAGGAGCCACGAACACTGAAGCTTTCTTT. The entire variable domain, with the rest obtained from reference TRBV5-1 and TRBJ1-1, is as follows: KAGVTQTPRYLIKTRGQQVTLSCSPISGHRSVSWYQQTPGQGLQFLFEYFSETQRNKGNFPGRFSGRQFSNSRSEMNVSTLELGDSALYLCASSFPTGATNTEAFFGQGTRLTVV.

This clone was seen once. V and J are TRBV28 and TRBJ1-4, with 9 bases matching TRBD1. J lost 12 bases, V lost 4 bases, and 12 bases had no gene match. CDR3 length equals 15 residues. Per germline, CDR1 MDHEN and CDR2 SYDVKM. The CDR3 coding sequence is TGTGCCAGCAGTTCAACCGGGACAGGGTTAACGGAACTGTTTTTT. Translated, it gives CASSSTGTGLTELFF.

The chain uses TRBV7-9 and TRBJ2-7; 10 positions agree with TRBD2. The ends lost 5 bases at V and 2 bases at J; junction bases unmatched: 12. CDR3 length: 17 amino acids. Germline assignment: CDR1 SEHNR and CDR2 FQNEAQ (reference sequence). The CDR3 loop is CASSPARLAGLTYEQYF. The CDR3, as DNA: TGTGCCAGCAGCCCCGCACGACTAGCGGGTCTGACCTACGAGCAGTACTTC.

The chain recombines TRBV7-9 with TRBJ1-5; TRBD1 is a possible D gene (5 bases). The length of the CDR3 is 13 residues. Germline CDR1 and CDR2: SEHNR and FQNEAQ (reference sequence). Trimming took off 10 bases at V and 1 base at J, with 11 bases between the two ends. The CDR3 protein is CAIGGYSNQPQHF. DNA of the CDR3: TGTGCCATCGGGGGGTACAGCAATCAGCCCCAGCATTTT.

This clone was detected only a few times. The chain has TRBV27 and TRBJ1-1; maybe TRBD1 (6 bases). CDR1 and CDR2 from the germline V gene are MNHEY and SMNVEV (reference sequence). The CDR3 is 14 residues long. With 5 bases removed from V and 4 bases from J, the gap between germline ends came to 14 bases. CDR3 in DNA: TGTGCCAGCAGTATAGACAGGTTGGGCACTGAAGCTTTCTTT. Amino acid sequence: CASSIDRLGTEAFF.

J is TRBJ1-5 and V is TRBV7-8, with 7 bases matching TRBD1. Trimming removed 6 bases from V and 2 bases from J; junction bases left unmatched: 4. Germline loops: CDR1 SGHVS, CDR2 FQNEAQ. The CDR3 is 14 residues long. CDR3 sequence (DNA): TGTGCCAGCAGTCCCGGGACAGGCAATCAGCCCCAGCATTTT. This gives the protein CASSPGTGNQPQHF.